This T cell receptor beta chain was sequenced during a study of control samples from healthy donors and cancer patients. Germline-derived CDR1 and CDR2 are PRHDT and FYEKMQ (reference sequence). The CDR3 contains 14 residues. The ends were cut back, 7 bases at V and 0 bases at J, with 12 bases in the middle. The method was immunoSEQ multiplex PCR; TCRdb's version includes in-frame clones alone and lacks a portion of them. This sample has about 81,000 clones, with roughly 93% found just once. This TCR was sampled from a woman aged 18-30 years in good health. The V gene is TRBV13, the J gene TRBJ1-1; D not certain. Sequenced input: blood. The CDR3 DNA sequence: TGTGCCAGCAATTTAAGACACATGAACACTGAAGCTTTCTTT. This translates into CASNLRHMNTEAFF.